This T cell receptor beta chain was documented in a study of blood T cells in healthy people across ages. Overall study results and limits: Greater diversity and more naive CD4+ cells were seen in long-lived donors than in aged donors.

This clonotype was counted a few times. Its antigen remains unknown. Looked up from germline, CDR1 is SGHTA and CDR2 is FQGNSA. This CDR3 is 15 amino acids long. V lost 5 bases and J lost 4; bases outside the gene matches: 9. Per-sample PBMC isolation yielded at least 6.5 million cells. The amount of total RNA extracted per sample was at least 5.5 micrograms. A J-beta primer mix and a sample-barcoded 5' primer were used in a second PCR of roughly 6 to 11 cycles. Via MiXCR, TCRdb re-called the 5' RACE reads, giving one row per CDR3 protein. The table includes roughly 1.7 million distinct CDR3 sequences, around 35% detected once.

The J gene is TRBJ2-7, the V gene TRBV7-2; 9 positions match TRBD2. This sequence was found in a woman aged 30 to 39 in good health. Sequenced input: blood. The CDR3 region has the DNA TGTGCCAGCAGCAAGCAAGCGGGGGGCGCTTACGAGCAGTACTTC. This encodes CASSKQAGGAYEQYF. Supplemented by reference TRBV7-2 and TRBJ2-7, the full variable domain reads GAGVSQSPSNKVTEKGKDVELRCDPISGHTALYWYRQSLGQGLEFLIYFQGNSAPDKSGLPSDRFSAERTGGSVSTLTIQRTQQEDSAVYLCASSKQAGGAYEQYFGPGTRLTVT.